The 13 T cell receptor beta chains below all came from one sample that was sequenced in a study of control samples from healthy donors and cancer patients. Measured with immunoSEQ multiplex PCR; TCRdb has only the in-frame clones, and not every one. The table lists around 150,000 clones, approximately 96% of them singletons. The specimen was blood. The source is a woman between 40 and 55 years old in good health.

The V gene is TRBV23-1, the J gene TRBJ1-5; TRBD1 matches 11 bases. TRBV23-1 is an open reading frame whose function is uncertain. The CDR3 extends over 15 amino acids. Germline trimming cut 9 bases from V and 11 bases from J; bases unmatched to any gene: 15. This chain's CDR3 is CASNPPTDRGQAQHF. The CDR3 DNA reads as TGCGCCAGTAACCCCCCAACGGACAGGGGGCAAGCCCAGCATTTT.

The V and J genes are TRBV6-1 and TRBJ1-1, with 9 bases fitting TRBD1. V trimming: 5 bases; J trimming: 6 bases; junction bases outside the gene matches: 10. The CDR3 contains 15 residues. In germline, CDR1 is MNHNS, CDR2 SASEGT. The CDR3 loop is CASSFPGQGGSEAFF. In DNA form, the CDR3 reads TGTGCCAGCAGTTTCCCGGGACAGGGCGGGTCTGAAGCTTTCTTT.

The V gene is TRBV7-2, the J gene TRBJ2-1; TRBD2 is a possible D gene (7 bases). V lost 0 bases and J 8 bases, leaving 14 bases between the germline ends. CDR1 and CDR2 from the germline V gene are SGHTA and FQGNSA. This CDR3 comprises 15 residues. This CDR3 reads CASSLAWGGPYEQFF. The CDR3 DNA is TGTGCCAGCAGCTTAGCGTGGGGGGGCCCTTATGAGCAGTTCTTC.

The chain has TRBV6-5 and TRBJ1-2; D remains unclear. This CDR3 is 11 amino acids long. V lost 7 bases to trimming and J lost 5 bases, with 8 bases between them. The germline CDR1 and CDR2 sequences are MNHEY and SVGAGI. CDR3 region: CASKISYGYTF. DNA of the CDR3: TGTGCCAGCAAGATTTCGTATGGCTACACCTTC.

This clone appeared a single time. This chain uses TRBV19 with TRBJ2-1; D perhaps matches TRBD2 (5 bases). The germline V and J ends were trimmed by 10 bases and 7 bases, with 14 bases remaining between them. Germline loops: CDR1 LNHDA, CDR2 SQIVND (reference sequence). This CDR3 has 12 residues. The DNA for the CDR3 is TGTGCCACGAAAACTGGGAGAAATGAGCAGTTCTTC. It codes for CATKTGRNEQFF.

This clone appeared a single time. V is TRBV6-1 and J is TRBJ1-1; D is unresolved. In germline, CDR1 is MNHNS, CDR2 SASEGT. This CDR3 is 14 amino acids long. The germline V and J ends were trimmed by 2 bases and 2 bases, with 9 bases remaining between them. The CDR3 coding sequence is TGTGCCAGCAGTGAATTAGGTATTAACACTGAAGCTTTCTTT. Its protein is CASSELGINTEAFF.

The rearrangement joins TRBV19 to TRBJ2-4; 12 bases are a match to TRBD1. CDR3 size: 16 residues. Trimming at V came to 6 bases and at J to 7 bases, leaving 10 bases not matched to a gene. Germline assignment: CDR1 LNHDA and CDR2 SQIVND (reference sequence). In DNA form, the CDR3 reads TGTGCCAGTAGCCCGACCCGGGACAGGGGGCAGAACATTCAGTACTTC. It yields the protein CASSPTRDRGQNIQYF.

The chain carries TRBV19 and TRBJ2-7; weak D call: TRBD1 (5 bases). Trimming removed 4 bases at V and 0 bases at J, with 10 bases between. The CDR3 spans 14 residues. Germline CDR1 reads LNHDA; CDR2 reads SQIVND (reference sequence). CDR3 in amino acids: CASSRGPNSYEQYF. In nucleotides, the CDR3 is TGTGCCAGTAGTAGGGGCCCAAACTCCTACGAGCAGTACTTC.

The chain combines TRBV6-5 with TRBJ2-1; TRBD2 aligns across 8 bases. J gave up 11 bases and V 9 bases, and 6 bases lay outside the gene matches. This CDR3 is built from 11 residues. Germline V gene data show CDR1 as MNHEY and CDR2 as SVGAGI. The CDR3 is CASRLAGKQFF. CDR3 nucleotide sequence: TGTGCCAGTCGATTAGCGGGAAAGCAGTTCTTC.

This chain connects TRBV27 to TRBJ2-3, with TRBD2 as a possible D gene (5 bases). The germline V gene encodes CDR1 MNHEY and CDR2 SMNVEV (reference sequence). V was clipped by 7 bases and J by 6 bases, with 8 bases between them. The CDR3 runs to 11 residues. The DNA for the CDR3 is TGTGCCAGCATTCGAGGGGATACGCAGTATTTT. Its protein product is CASIRGDTQYF.

This rearrangement joins TRBV4-1 to TRBJ2-5; no definite D call. The germline V gene has CDR1 MGHRA and CDR2 YSYEKL. The CDR3 covers 13 residues. V was clipped by 2 bases and J by 8 bases, with 12 bases between them. The CDR3 nucleotides are TGCGCCAGCAGCCAATCGCACGTGGGAACCCAGTACTTC. Translation gives CASSQSHVGTQYF.

The chain has TRBV6-5 and TRBJ2-7; 7 nucleotides match TRBD1. Germline CDR1 reads MNHEY; CDR2 reads SVGAGI. J gave up 1 base and V 6 bases, and 9 bases lay outside the gene matches. This CDR3 spans 15 amino acids. DNA for the CDR3: TGTGCCAGCAGAAGACAGGGTCCGTCGTCCTACGAGCAGTACTTC. Protein product: CASRRQGPSSYEQYF.

The gene calls are TRBV15 and TRBJ2-3, with D unclear. The length of the CDR3 is 15 residues. Germline V gives CDR1 LNHNV, CDR2 YYDKDF (reference sequence). V lost 2 bases and J 0 bases, leaving 9 bases between the germline ends. This CDR3 is CATSRTRQSTDTQYF. CDR3 DNA: TGTGCCACCAGCAGAACACGACAAAGCACAGATACGCAGTATTTT.